This entry lists 18 T cell receptor beta chains sequenced from one sample in a study of regulatory T cells in long-lasting Graves disease. Time point noted: persistent/refractory GD, antithyroid drugs over 5 years with positive TRAb. PBMC-derived RNA was used for the TCR library. Arm-PCR of CDR3 regions and iRepertoire HTBI primers were the basis on which TCR beta libraries were built. Using its own MiXCR run on the multiplex PCR reads, TCRdb lists one record per CDR3 protein. The sample lists 500,000 to 700,000 distinct CDR3 sequences, about 30% occurring once. The sample was peripheral blood mononuclear cells (PBMCs), taken when the disease was refractory, from a patient treated with antithyroid drugs. Every receptor here comes from a female donor with Graves disease.

There are a few counts of this clonotype. The chain has TRBV2 and TRBJ2-4; the D is unclear. Germline CDR1 SNHLY, CDR2 FYNNEI. V was pared by 2 bases and J by 0 bases, with 5 bases between. The CDR3 covers 14 residues. The CDR3 protein is CASSEQIAKNIQYF. As DNA, the CDR3 is TGTGCCAGCAGTGAACAAATAGCCAAAAACATTCAGTACTTC.

In its sample, this clonotype was seen a few times. The chain joins TRBV19 to TRBJ2-5; 12 bases line up with TRBD2. CDR3 length: 15 residues. Germline V gives CDR1 LNHDA, CDR2 SQIVND (reference sequence). The ends lost 7 bases at V and 7 bases at J; junction bases unmatched: 10. The CDR3 coding sequence is TGTGCCAGTAAAGGACTAGCGGGACCCGGACCGACCCAGTACTTC. It translates to CASKGLAGPGPTQYF.

In this sample, this clonotype turned up a few times. The chain couples TRBV20-1 to TRBJ1-5; D unclear. From germline, CDR1 is DFQATT and CDR2 SNEGSKA (reference sequence). The CDR3 has 11 amino acids. V lost 4 bases to trimming and J lost 0 bases, with 1 base between them. CDR3 sequence reads: CSANSNQPQHF. DNA of the CDR3: TGCAGTGCTAATAGCAATCAGCCCCAGCATTTT.

The rearrangement joins TRBV7-9 to TRBJ1-2; D perhaps matches TRBD1 (5 bases). The CDR3 runs to 14 residues. CDR1 is SEHNR, CDR2 FQNEAQ, per germline (reference sequence). Trimming took 4 bases from V and 2 from J, leaving 11 bases between them. CDR3 in amino acids: CASSSSRDNYGYTF. The CDR3 DNA reads as TGTGCCAGCAGCTCCAGCCGGGACAACTATGGCTACACCTTC.

This clonotype has a handful of counts. The genes are TRBV12-3 or TRBV12-4 and TRBJ1-1; D possibly corresponds to TRBD1 (6 bases). The CDR3 contains 15 residues. The V gene lost 3 bases and the J gene lost 3 bases, with 14 bases spanning the gap. The CDR3 DNA follows: TGTGCCAGCAGTTTGTCAGGGGTGCTTCACACTGAAGCTTTCTTT. Residues: CASSLSGVLHTEAFF.

In this sample, this clonotype turned up many times. The rearrangement links TRBV2 to TRBJ2-7; 7 nucleotides align to TRBD1. Trimming took 7 bases from V and 4 from J; bases not matched to a gene: 16. CDR1 and CDR2 from the germline V gene are SNHLY and FYNNEI. This CDR3 has 16 residues. In DNA, the CDR3 is TGTGCCAGCAATCCAGCGACAGGGATGGGGTTGTACGAGCAGTACTTC. As protein: CASNPATGMGLYEQYF.

This clonotype was counted only a few times. A single base separates this from a much larger clone, so it may be a read error. The gene calls are TRBV6-1 and TRBJ1-2; D unresolved. This CDR3 spans 13 amino acids. Germline V CDR1 and CDR2: MNHNS, SASEGT. Between the trimmed V and J ends, which lost 0 bases and 6 bases, there was a span of 8 bases. CDR3 bases: TGTGCCAGCAGTGAAGCAGGGCGGCATGGCTACACCTTC. Translated: CASSEAGRHGYTF.

The gene calls are TRBV7-9 and TRBJ2-7, with TRBD1 matching 9 bases. The CDR3 has 15 residues. With 5 bases clipped from V and 2 bases from J, the junction kept 7 bases outside the gene matches. Germline V gene lookup returns CDR1 SEHNR and CDR2 FQNEAQ (reference sequence). CDR3 nucleotide sequence: TGTGCCAGCAGCCAGGGGACAGGGCCTACCTACGAGCAGTACTTC. This encodes CASSQGTGPTYEQYF.

The chain joins TRBV12-3 or TRBV12-4 to TRBJ1-2; possible D gene TRBD1, 6 bases. Between the trimmed V and J ends, which lost 2 bases and 3 bases, there was a span of 13 bases. This CDR3 region has 15 residues. Written as DNA, the CDR3 is TGTGCCAGCAGTTTAAGCCAGCCAGGGGACTATGGCTACACCTTC. Amino acids: CASSLSQPGDYGYTF.

J is TRBJ1-1 and V is TRBV18; D is possibly TRBD1 (5 bases). Trimming left V 2 bases short and J 4 bases short, with 11 bases between. The germline CDR1 and CDR2 sequences are KGHSH and LQKENI. There are 14 residues in the CDR3. The CDR3 region has the DNA TGTGCCAGCTCACCAACCAGCGGGGGCACTGAAGCTTTCTTT. Amino acids: CASSPTSGGTEAFF.

This chain links TRBV28 with TRBJ1-4; D may be TRBD1 (5 bases). With 7 bases removed from V and 6 bases from J, the gap between germline ends came to 6 bases. Germline values: CDR1 MDHEN, CDR2 SYDVKM. This CDR3 has 11 amino acids. CDR3 bases: TGTGCCAGCATGGGGGATGAAAAACTGTTTTTT. This gives the protein CASMGDEKLFF.

The CDR3 here is CASSPHRVTEAFF. The CDR3 DNA reads TGTGCCAGCAGTCCCCACAGGGTGACTGAAGCTTTCTTT. The chain joins TRBV27 to TRBJ1-1; TRBD1 might be the D (6 bases). Trimming shortened V by 5 bases and J by 5 bases, and 12 bases separated the two germline ends. Germline V lookup: CDR1 MNHEY, CDR2 SMNVEV (reference sequence). The CDR3 is made up of 13 amino acids.

The CDR3 nucleotides are TGTGCCAGCAGCCCTAGGTCAGGGAGGTCTGAAGCTTTCTTT. This translates into CASSPRSGRSEAFF. The chain carries TRBV14 and TRBJ1-1, with D maybe TRBD1 (5 bases). The CDR3 runs 14 residues. Germline loops: CDR1 SGHDN, CDR2 FVKESK. The V end lost 4 bases, the J end lost 6 bases, and 15 bases lay between the germline ends.

About this clonotype itself: A read error is possible here, since a much larger clone lies one base away. The chain employs TRBV12-3 or TRBV12-4 and TRBJ1-5, with no clear D. The CDR3 is made up of 14 amino acids. Here the CDR3 DNA reads TGTGCCAGCAGCCTATCGGCAGTAAATCAGCCCCGGCATTTT. Its translation is CASSLSAVNQPRHF.

This clonotype showed up many times. This sequence joins TRBV11-2 and TRBJ2-5, with D possibly being TRBD2 (6 bases). The V and J ends lost 3 bases and 2 bases respectively, with 10 bases between them. There are 14 residues in the CDR3. The germline CDR1 and CDR2 sequences are SGHAT and FQNNGV. The CDR3 spells CASSLRGSQETQYF. CDR3 in DNA: TGTGCCAGCAGCTTGCGGGGATCTCAAGAGACCCAGTACTTC.

This clonotype was seen at least ten times. This chain uses TRBV6-1 with TRBJ1-2; no definite D call. Germline assignment: CDR1 MNHNS and CDR2 SASEGT. The CDR3 extends over 17 amino acids. Trimming took off 5 bases at V and 5 bases at J, with 24 bases between the two ends. The CDR3 sequence is CASSLPKTDPDFYGYTF. DNA for the CDR3: TGTGCCAGCAGTCTTCCCAAGACGGACCCTGACTTTTATGGCTACACCTTC.

V and J are TRBV29-1 and TRBJ2-7, with unresolved D. Germline CDR1 SQVTM, CDR2 ANQGSEA. V was shortened by 7 bases and J by 5 bases, with 9 bases between the two germline ends. The CDR3 has 10 amino acids. CDR3 DNA sequence: TGCAGCGCTAAGGGAAACGAGCAGTACTTC. This sequence encodes CSAKGNEQYF.

The rearrangement joins TRBV19 to TRBJ1-5, with D perhaps matching TRBD1 (5 bases). V gave up 3 bases and J gave up 0 bases, with 15 bases separating them. CDR1 and CDR2 (germline): LNHDA, SQIVND (reference sequence). CDR3 size: 17 residues. DNA of the CDR3: TGTGCCAGTAGTATTGGTCAGGGATCATATAGCAATCAGCCCCAGCATTTT. This translates into CASSIGQGSYSNQPQHF.